This entry lists 6 T cell receptor beta chains sequenced from one sample in a study of T cells in Graves' hyperthyroidism and ophthalmopathy. Researchers took RNA transcripts and amplified the TCR beta CDR3 regions from them. First-round RT-PCR of the TCR CDR3 relied on the HTBI primer set. TCRdb reanalysed the multiplex PCR reads using MiXCR and keeps one entry per CDR3 protein. In the table there are approximately 610,000 distinct CDR3 sequences, approximately 15% of which are singletons. The specimen was blood. The receptors shown here come from a woman under 30 with Graves' hyperthyroidism.

This clonotype was seen at least ten times. The chain uses TRBV2 and TRBJ1-5; D not certain. The CDR3 runs to 18 residues. Germline V gene sequence: CDR1 SNHLY, CDR2 FYNNEI. V lost 6 bases to trimming and J lost 1 base, with 22 bases between them. In DNA form, the CDR3 reads TGTGCCAGCAGGCGGTCAGGCGCTTACGGTTTGAGCAATCAGCCCCAGCATTTT. Amino acid sequence: CASRRSGAYGLSNQPQHF.

The gene calls are TRBV19 and TRBJ1-2; D remains unclear. This CDR3 region has 13 residues. Germline CDR1 is LNHDA and CDR2 is SQIVND (reference sequence). The V and J ends lost 8 bases and 8 bases respectively, with 18 bases between them. The CDR3: CASGYATLGGYTF. CDR3 nucleotide sequence: TGTGCCAGTGGTTACGCGACTTTGGGGGGCTACACCTTC.

Ten or more counts support this clonotype. The chain joins TRBV12-3 or TRBV12-4 to TRBJ2-1; 8 positions match TRBD2. V was clipped by 1 base and J by 6 bases; unmatched bases: 8. This CDR3 is built from 16 residues. The CDR3 bases are TGTGCCAGCAGTTTAGGGGTCGGGGGGGCGGTCAATGAGCAGTTCTTC. Translation gives CASSLGVGGAVNEQFF.

The V call is TRBV11-2, the J call TRBJ1-3; 7 nucleotides align to TRBD1. The CDR3 extends over 19 amino acids. Germline lookup yields CDR1 SGHAT and CDR2 FQNNGV. V shed 5 bases, J shed 0 bases, and the junction held 16 bases outside the gene matches. The chain's CDR3 is CASSPGRRQGFSSGNTIYF. CDR3 DNA sequence: TGTGCCAGCAGCCCGGGCCGGAGACAGGGTTTTTCCTCTGGAAACACCATATATTTT.

There are many counts of this clonotype. This chain uses TRBV12-3 or TRBV12-4 with TRBJ2-3, with unresolved D. The CDR3 length is 16 residues. V was trimmed by 2 bases and J by 0 bases, leaving 12 bases between them. CDR3 in DNA: TGTGCCAGCAGTTTAACCAGGCTTACTAGCACAGATACGCAGTATTTT. Translated, it gives CASSLTRLTSTDTQYF.

This clonotype was recorded at least ten times. The chain uses TRBV27 and TRBJ2-1; a weak D match, TRBD2 (6 bases). Germline values: CDR1 MNHEY, CDR2 SMNVEV (reference sequence). The CDR3 runs 15 residues. Trimming removed 0 bases from V and 4 bases from J, with 10 bases in between. Written as DNA, the CDR3 is TGTGCCAGCAGTTTATCTCTAGCGAGGTACAATGAGCAGTTCTTC. It codes for CASSLSLARYNEQFF.